This entry features one T cell receptor beta chain sequence. Its target is not known. This record belongs to a study of T cell responses to AZD1222 COVID-19 vaccine. Findings and caveats of the study: Possibly, clonal diversity was underestimated; donors were largely white British and included more females. The study identified only a handful of AZD1222 recipients as seropositive at baseline.

The ends were cut back, 5 bases at V and 3 bases at J, with 14 bases in the middle. This CDR3 has 14 residues. Germline V gives CDR1 LGHDT, CDR2 YNNKEL (reference sequence). Here immunoSEQ multiplex PCR was the method, and the copy in TCRdb shows in-frame clones only, minus some. The repertoire holds approximately 74,000 clones, with 75% to 90% as singletons. Pooling covered second doses at about 4 or about 12 weeks. This sequence was found in an adult who received the AZD1222 COVID-19 vaccine. V is TRBV3-1 (or the pseudogene TRBV3-2) and J is TRBJ2-7; TRBD1 might be the D (6 bases). Sequences were derived from peripheral blood, sampled 28 days after the second AZD1222 dose. This CDR3 reads CASSARGRVYEQYF. The CDR3 DNA reads TGTGCCAGCAGCGCCAGGGGACGAGTCTACGAGCAGTACTTC.